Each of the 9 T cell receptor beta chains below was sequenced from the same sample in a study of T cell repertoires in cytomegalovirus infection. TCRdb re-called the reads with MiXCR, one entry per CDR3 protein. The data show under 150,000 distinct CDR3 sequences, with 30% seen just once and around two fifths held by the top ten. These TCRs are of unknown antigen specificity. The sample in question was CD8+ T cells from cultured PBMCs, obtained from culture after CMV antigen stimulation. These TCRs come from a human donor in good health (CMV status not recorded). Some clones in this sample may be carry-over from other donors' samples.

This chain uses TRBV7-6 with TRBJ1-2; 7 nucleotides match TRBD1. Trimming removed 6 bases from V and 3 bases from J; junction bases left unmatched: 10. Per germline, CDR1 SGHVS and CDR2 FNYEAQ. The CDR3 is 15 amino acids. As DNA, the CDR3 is TGTGCCAGCAGGCCTGACAGGGTCTCTGACTATGGCTACACCTTC. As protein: CASRPDRVSDYGYTF.

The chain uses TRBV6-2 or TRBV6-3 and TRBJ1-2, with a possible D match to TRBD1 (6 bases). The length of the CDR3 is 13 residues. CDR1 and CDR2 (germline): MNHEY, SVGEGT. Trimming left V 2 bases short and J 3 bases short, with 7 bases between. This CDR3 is CASSYAGDYGYTF. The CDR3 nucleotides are TGTGCCAGCAGTTACGCAGGGGACTATGGCTACACCTTC.

The CDR3 spells CASSPGLGLEVIPYGYTF. CDR3 sequence (DNA): TGTGCCAGCAGTCCCGGGTTGGGTCTTGAAGTAATCCCCTATGGCTACACCTTC. The chain carries TRBV27 and TRBJ1-2; D is undetermined. Germline values: CDR1 MNHEY, CDR2 SMNVEV (reference sequence). V was trimmed by 5 bases and J by 4 bases, leaving 26 bases between them. This CDR3 contains 18 residues.

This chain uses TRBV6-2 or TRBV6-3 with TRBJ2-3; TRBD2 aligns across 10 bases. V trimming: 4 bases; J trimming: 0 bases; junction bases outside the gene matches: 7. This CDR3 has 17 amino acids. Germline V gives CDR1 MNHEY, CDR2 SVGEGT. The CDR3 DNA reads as TGTGCCAGCAGTTCCGATAAGCGGGGGGGAAGCACAGATACGCAGTATTTT. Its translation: CASSSDKRGGSTDTQYF.

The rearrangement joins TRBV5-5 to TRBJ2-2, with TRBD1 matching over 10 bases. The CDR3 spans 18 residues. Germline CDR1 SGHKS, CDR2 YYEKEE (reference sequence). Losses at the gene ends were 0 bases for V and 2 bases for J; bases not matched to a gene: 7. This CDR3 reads CASSLGPGQGYNTGELFF. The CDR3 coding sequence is TGTGCCAGCAGCTTGGGGCCGGGACAGGGGTATAACACCGGGGAGCTGTTTTTT.

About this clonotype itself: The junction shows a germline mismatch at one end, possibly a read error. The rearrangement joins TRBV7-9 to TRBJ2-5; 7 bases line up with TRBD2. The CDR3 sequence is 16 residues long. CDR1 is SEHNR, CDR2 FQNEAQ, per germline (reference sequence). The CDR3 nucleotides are TGTGCCAGCGGCTTATATGGGGGAGGGGATGAAGAGACCCAGTACTTC. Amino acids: CASGLYGGGDEETQYF.

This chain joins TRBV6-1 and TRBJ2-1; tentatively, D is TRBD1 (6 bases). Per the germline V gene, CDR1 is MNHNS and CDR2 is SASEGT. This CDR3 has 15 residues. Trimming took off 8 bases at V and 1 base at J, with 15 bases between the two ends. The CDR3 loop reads CASLPGVGSYNEQFF. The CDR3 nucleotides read TGTGCCAGCCTGCCAGGGGTAGGGTCCTACAATGAGCAGTTCTTC.

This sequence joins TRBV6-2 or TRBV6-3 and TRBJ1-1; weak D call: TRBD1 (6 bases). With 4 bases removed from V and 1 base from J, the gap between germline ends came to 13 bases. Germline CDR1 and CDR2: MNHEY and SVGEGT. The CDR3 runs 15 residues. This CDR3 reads CASSFYGQRNTEAFF. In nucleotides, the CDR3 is TGTGCCAGCAGTTTTTACGGACAGCGGAACACTGAAGCTTTCTTT.

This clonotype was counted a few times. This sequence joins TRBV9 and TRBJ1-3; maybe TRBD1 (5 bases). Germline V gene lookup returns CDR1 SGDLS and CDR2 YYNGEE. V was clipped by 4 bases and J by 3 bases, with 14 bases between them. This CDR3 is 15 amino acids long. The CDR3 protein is CASSPEQDFGNTIYF. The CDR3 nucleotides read TGTGCCAGCAGCCCAGAACAGGACTTTGGAAACACCATATATTTT.